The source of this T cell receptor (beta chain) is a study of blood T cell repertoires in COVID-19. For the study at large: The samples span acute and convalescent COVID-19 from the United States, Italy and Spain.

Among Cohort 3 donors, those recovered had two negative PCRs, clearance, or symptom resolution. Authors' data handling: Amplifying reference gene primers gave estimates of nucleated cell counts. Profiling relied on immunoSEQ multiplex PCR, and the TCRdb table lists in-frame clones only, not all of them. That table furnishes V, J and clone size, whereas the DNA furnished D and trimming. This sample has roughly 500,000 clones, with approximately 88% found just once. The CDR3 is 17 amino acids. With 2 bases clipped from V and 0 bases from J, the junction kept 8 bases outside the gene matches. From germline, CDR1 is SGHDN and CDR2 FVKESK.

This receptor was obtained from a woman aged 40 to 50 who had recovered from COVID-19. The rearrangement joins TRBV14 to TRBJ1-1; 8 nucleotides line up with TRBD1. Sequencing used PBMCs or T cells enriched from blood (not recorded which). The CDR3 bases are TGTGCCAGCAGCCAATGGGACAGGCTCGTCATGAACACTGAAGCTTTCTTT. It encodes CASSQWDRLVMNTEAFF.